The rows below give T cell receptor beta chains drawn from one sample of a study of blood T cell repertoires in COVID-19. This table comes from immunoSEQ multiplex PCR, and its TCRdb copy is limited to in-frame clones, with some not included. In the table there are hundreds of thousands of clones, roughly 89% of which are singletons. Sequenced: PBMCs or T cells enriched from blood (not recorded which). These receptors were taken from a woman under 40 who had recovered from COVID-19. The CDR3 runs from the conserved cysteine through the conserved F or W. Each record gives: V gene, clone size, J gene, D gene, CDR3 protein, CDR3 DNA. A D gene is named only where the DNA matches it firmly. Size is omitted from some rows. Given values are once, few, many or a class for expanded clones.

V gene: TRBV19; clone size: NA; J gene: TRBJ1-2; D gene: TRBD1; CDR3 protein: CASTIGTGRNYGYTF; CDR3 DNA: TGTGCCAGTACCATAGGGACAGGGAGGAACTATGGCTACACCTTC
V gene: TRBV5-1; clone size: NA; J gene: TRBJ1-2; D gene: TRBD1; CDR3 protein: CASSTGPTGARNYGYTF; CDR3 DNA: TGCGCCAGCAGCACCGGACCAACAGGGGCAAGGAACTATGGCTACACCTTC
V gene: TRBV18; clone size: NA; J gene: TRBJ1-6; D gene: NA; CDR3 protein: CASSPSQVQVNNSPLHF; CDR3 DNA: TGTGCCAGCTCACCTTCCCAGGTGCAAGTGAATAATTCACCCCTCCACTTT
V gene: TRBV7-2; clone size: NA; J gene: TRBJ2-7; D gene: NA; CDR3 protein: CASSLGAARYEQYF; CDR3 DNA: TGTGCCAGCAGCTTAGGGGCAGCAAGGTACGAGCAGTACTTC
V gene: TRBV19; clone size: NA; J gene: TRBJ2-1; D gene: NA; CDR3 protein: CASSIRAGLYNEQFF; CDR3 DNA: TGTGCCAGTAGTATACGCGCGGGACTCTACAATGAGCAGTTCTTC
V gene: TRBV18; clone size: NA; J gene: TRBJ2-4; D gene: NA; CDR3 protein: CASSPSPAGDIQYF; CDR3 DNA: TGTGCCAGCTCACCATCTCCAGCCGGGGACATTCAGTACTTC
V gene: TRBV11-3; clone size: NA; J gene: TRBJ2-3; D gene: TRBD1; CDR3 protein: CASSLGGLDTQYF; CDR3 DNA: TGTGCCAGCAGTTTAGGGGGCTTAGATACGCAGTATTTT
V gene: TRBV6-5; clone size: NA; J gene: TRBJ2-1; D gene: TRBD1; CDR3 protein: CASSAGTGIYNEQFF; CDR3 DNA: TGTGCCAGCAGCGCCGGGACAGGTATCTACAATGAGCAGTTCTTC
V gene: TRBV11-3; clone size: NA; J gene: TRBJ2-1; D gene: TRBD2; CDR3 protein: CASSLKSPGRPGEDEQFF; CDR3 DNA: TGTGCCAGCAGCTTAAAGAGCCCCGGGAGGCCGGGCGAGGATGAGCAGTTCTTC
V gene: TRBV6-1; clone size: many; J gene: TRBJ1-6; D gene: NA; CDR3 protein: CASSEEQEKSPLHF; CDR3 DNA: TGTGCCAGCAGTGAGGAACAGGAAAAATCACCCCTCCACTTT
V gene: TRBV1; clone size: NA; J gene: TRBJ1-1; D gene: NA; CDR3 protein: CTSSQLGQRVSEAFF; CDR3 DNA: TGCACCAGCAGCCAATTAGGACAGAGAGTCTCTGAAGCTTTCTTT
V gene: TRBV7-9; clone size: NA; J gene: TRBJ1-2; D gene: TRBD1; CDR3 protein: CASSLIRTGDYGYTF; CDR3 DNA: TGTGCCAGCAGCTTAATACGGACAGGAGACTATGGCTACACCTTC
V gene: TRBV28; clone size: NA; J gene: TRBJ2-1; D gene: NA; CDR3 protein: CASSFMREMADEQFF; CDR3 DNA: TGTGCCAGCAGTTTTATGAGGGAGATGGCCGATGAGCAGTTCTTC
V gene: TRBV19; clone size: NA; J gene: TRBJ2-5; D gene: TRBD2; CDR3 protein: CASSITGLAGLETQYF; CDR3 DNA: TGTGCCAGTAGTATAACGGGACTAGCGGGTCTGGAGACCCAGTACTTC
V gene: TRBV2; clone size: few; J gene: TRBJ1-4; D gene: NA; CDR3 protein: CASSETEVWGLSNEKLFF; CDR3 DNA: TGTGCCAGCAGTGAGACAGAGGTGTGGGGCCTATCTAATGAAAAACTGTTTTTT
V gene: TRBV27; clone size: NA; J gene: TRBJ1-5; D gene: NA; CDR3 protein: CASSLARGSGQPQHF; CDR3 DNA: TGTGCCAGCAGTTTAGCTCGGGGATCAGGCCAGCCCCAGCATTTT
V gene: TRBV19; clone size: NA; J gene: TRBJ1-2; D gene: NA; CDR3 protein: CASSPRTQDYGYTF; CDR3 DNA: TGTGCCAGTAGTCCCCGGACACAAGACTATGGCTACACCTTC
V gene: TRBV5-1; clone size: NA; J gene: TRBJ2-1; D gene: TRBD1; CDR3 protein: CASTPGGGAYNEQFF; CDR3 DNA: TGCGCCAGCACCCCAGGGGGCGGTGCCTACAATGAGCAGTTCTTC
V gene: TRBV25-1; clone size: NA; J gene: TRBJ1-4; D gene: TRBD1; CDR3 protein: CASSDRKGALNEKLFF; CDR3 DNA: TGTGCCAGCAGTGACCGAAAGGGGGCACTTAATGAAAAACTGTTTTTT
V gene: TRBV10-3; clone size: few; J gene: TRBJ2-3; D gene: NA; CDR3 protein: CAISSPAGPDTQYF; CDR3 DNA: TGTGCCATCAGTTCCCCCGCGGGACCAGATACGCAGTATTTT
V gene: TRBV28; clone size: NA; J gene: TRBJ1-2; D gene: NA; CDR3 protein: CAIAKELRGYTF; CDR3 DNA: TGTGCCATCGCGAAGGAACTGCGGGGCTACACCTTC
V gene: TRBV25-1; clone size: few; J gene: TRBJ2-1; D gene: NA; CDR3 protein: CASRTTGQLPNEQFF; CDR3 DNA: TGTGCCAGCAGGACAACTGGCCAGCTCCCCAATGAGCAGTTCTTC
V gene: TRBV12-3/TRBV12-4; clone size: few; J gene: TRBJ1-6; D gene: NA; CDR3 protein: CATSRGNSPLHF; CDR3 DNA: TGTGCAACCAGCAGGGGTAATTCACCCCTCCACTTT
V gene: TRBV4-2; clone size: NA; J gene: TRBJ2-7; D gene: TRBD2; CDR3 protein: CASSQDGSELAGGSWSYEQYF; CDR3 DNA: TGTGCCAGCAGCCAAGATGGTTCGGAACTAGCGGGAGGATCCTGGTCCTACGAGCAGTACTTC
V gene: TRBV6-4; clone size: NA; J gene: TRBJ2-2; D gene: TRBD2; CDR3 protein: CASSEGLASGELFF; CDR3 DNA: TGTGCCAGCAGCGAGGGACTAGCATCCGGGGAGCTGTTTTTT
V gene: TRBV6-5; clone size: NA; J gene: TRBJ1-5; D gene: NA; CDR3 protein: CASSPRVAGDQPQHF; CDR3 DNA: TGTGCCAGCAGTCCCCGGGTGGCAGGGGATCAGCCCCAGCATTTT
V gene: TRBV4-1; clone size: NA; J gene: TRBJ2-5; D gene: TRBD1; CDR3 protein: CASSPLHPGQEIQETQYF; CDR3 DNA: TGCGCCAGCAGCCCCCTCCATCCGGGACAGGAGATTCAAGAGACCCAGTACTTC
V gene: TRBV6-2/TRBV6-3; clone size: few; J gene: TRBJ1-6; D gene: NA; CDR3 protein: CASSTTGTWLHF; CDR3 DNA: TGTGCCAGCAGTACGACCGGGACTTGGCTCCACTTT
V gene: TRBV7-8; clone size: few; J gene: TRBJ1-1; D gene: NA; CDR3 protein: CASSSKVSGLNTEAFF; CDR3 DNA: TGTGCCAGCAGCTCAAAAGTCTCGGGGTTGAACACTGAAGCTTTCTTT
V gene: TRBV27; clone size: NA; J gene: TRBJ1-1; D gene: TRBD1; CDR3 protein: CASSLDRGPVAFF; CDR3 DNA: TGTGCCAGCAGTTTGGACAGGGGGCCGGTAGCTTTCTTT
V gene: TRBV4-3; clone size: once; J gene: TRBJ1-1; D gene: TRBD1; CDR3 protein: CASSQETGFATEAFF; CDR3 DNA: TGCGCCAGCAGCCAAGAGACAGGGTTCGCCACTGAAGCTTTCTTT
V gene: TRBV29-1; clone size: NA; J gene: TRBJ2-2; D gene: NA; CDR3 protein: CSVEGSSGPNTGELFF; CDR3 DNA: TGCAGCGTTGAGGGTAGTAGCGGACCTAACACCGGGGAGCTGTTTTTT
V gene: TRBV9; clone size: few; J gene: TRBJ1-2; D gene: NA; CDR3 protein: CASSVDLRWSDYGYTF; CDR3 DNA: TGTGCCAGCAGCGTAGACTTGCGGTGGTCTGACTATGGCTACACCTTC
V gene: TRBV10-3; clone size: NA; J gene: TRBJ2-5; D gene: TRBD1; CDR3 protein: CAISDNRGETQYF; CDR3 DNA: TGTGCCATCAGTGATAACAGGGGGGAGACCCAGTACTTC
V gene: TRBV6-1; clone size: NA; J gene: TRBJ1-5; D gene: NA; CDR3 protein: CASSDPRDIFYSNQPQHF; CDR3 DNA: TGTGCCAGCAGTGATCCCCGGGACATTTTCTATAGCAATCAGCCCCAGCATTTT
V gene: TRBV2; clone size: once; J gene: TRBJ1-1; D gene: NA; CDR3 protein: CASSDPLGGGMTEAFF; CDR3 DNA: TGTGCCAGCAGTGACCCGCTCGGGGGAGGGATGACTGAAGCTTTCTTT
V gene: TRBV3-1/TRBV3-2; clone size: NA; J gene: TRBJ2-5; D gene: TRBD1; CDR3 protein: CASSLDRDRGRETQYF; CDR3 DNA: TGTGCCAGCAGCCTAGACAGAGACAGGGGGCGGGAGACCCAGTACTTC
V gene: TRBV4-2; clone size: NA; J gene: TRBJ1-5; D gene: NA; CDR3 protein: CASSQEQQYSNQPQHF; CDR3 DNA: TGTGCCAGCAGCCAAGAGCAACAGTATAGCAATCAGCCCCAGCATTTT
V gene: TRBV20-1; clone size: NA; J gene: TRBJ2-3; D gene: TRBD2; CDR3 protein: CSASNYGRGGGTDTQYF; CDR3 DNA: TGCAGTGCTAGTAATTACGGGAGGGGAGGGGGGACAGATACGCAGTATTTT
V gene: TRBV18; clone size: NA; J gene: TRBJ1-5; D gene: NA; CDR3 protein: CASGGERLEPQHF; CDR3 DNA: TGTGCCAGCGGCGGGGAGCGCTTGGAGCCCCAGCATTTT
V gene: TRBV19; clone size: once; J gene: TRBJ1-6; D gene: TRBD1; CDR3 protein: CASSFNRGSYNSPLHF; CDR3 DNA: TGTGCCAGTAGTTTTAACAGGGGTTCCTATAATTCACCCCTCCACTTT
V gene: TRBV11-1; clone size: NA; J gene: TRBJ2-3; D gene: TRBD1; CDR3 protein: CASSSNRGDTQYF; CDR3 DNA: TGTGCCAGCAGCTCAAACAGGGGAGATACGCAGTATTTT
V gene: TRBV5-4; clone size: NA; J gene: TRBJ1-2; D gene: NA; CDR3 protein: CASSFDRTDGYTF; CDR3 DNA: TGTGCCAGCAGCTTTGACAGGACGGATGGCTACACCTTC
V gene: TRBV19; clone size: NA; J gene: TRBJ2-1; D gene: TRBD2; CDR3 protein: CASRSSGRPSYNEQFF; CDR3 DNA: TGTGCCAGTAGATCTAGCGGGAGACCCTCCTACAATGAGCAGTTCTTC
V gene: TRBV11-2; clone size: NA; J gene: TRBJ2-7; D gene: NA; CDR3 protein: CASSPSPGGLISYEQYF; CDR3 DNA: TGTGCCAGCAGCCCCTCGCCTGGCGGCTTAATTTCCTACGAGCAGTACTTC